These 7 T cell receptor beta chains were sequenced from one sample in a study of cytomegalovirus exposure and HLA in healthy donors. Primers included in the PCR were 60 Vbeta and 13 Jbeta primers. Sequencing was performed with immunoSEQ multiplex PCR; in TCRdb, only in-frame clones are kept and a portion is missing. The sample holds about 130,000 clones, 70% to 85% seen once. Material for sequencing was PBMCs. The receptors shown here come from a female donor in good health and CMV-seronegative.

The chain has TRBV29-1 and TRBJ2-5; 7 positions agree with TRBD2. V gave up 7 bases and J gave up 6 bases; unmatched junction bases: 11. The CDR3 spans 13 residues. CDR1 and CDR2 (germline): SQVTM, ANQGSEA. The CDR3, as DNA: TGCAGCGCTAAAAGGAGCGGGGCGCAGACCCAGTACTTC. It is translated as CSAKRSGAQTQYF.

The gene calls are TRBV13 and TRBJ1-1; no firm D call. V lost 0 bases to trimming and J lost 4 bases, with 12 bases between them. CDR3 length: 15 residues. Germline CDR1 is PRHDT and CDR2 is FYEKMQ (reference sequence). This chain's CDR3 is CASSLGRGSATEAFF. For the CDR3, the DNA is TGTGCCAGCAGCTTAGGGAGAGGGTCGGCCACTGAAGCTTTCTTT.

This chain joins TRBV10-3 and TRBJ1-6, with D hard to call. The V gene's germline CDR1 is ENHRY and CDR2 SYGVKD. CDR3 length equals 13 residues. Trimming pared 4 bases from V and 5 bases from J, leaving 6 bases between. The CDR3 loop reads CAISGTDNSPLHF. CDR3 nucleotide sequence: TGTGCCATCAGTGGCACAGATAATTCACCCCTCCACTTT.

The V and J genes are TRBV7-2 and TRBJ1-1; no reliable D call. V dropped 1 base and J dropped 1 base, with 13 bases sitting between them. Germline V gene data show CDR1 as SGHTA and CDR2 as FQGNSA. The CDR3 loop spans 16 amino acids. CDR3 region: CASSLVSGHKNTEAFF. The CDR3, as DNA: TGTGCCAGCAGCTTAGTCTCTGGGCACAAGAACACTGAAGCTTTCTTT.

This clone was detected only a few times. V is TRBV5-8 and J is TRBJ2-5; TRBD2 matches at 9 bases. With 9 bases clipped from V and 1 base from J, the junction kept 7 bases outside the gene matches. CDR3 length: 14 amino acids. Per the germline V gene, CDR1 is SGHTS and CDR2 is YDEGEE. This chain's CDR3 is CAKGSGRSQETQYF. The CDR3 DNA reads TGTGCCAAAGGAAGCGGGAGGTCCCAAGAGACCCAGTACTTC.

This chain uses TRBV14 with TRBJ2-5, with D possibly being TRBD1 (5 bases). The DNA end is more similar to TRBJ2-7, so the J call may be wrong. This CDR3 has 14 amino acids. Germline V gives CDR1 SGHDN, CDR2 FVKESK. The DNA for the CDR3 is TGTGCCAGCAGCCAAGATTCAGGGTCCTACGAGCAGTACTTC. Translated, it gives CASSQDSGSYEQYF.

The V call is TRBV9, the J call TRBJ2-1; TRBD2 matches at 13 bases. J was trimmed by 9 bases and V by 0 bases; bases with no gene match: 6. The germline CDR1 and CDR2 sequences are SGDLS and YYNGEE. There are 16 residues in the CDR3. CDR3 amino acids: CASSVATGLAGSEQFF. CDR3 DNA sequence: TGTGCCAGCAGCGTAGCTACGGGACTAGCGGGAAGTGAGCAGTTCTTC. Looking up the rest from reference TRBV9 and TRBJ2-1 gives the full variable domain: DSGVTQTPKHLITATGQRVTLRCSPRSGDLSVYWYQQSLDQGLQFLIQYYNGEERAKGNILERFSAQQFPDLHSELNLSSLELGDSALYFCASSVATGLAGSEQFFGPGTRLTVL.